Included here is one T cell receptor beta chain sequence, with context. Time point given: baseline, week 1 (first vaccination visit). Regarding treatment: pre-vaccination baseline after standard-of-care therapy. The V end lost 5 bases, the J end lost 0 bases, and 11 bases lay between the germline ends. CDR1 is SGHDN and CDR2 is FVKESK in the germline V gene. The CDR3 length is 14 residues. This entry belongs to a study of a mutant IDH1 vaccine in newly diagnosed glioma. Measured with immunoSEQ multiplex PCR; TCRdb has only the in-frame clones, and not every one. The table shows about 88,000 clones, with over 75% occurring only once.

This sequence joins TRBV14 and TRBJ2-7; D gene uncertain. This specimen was PBMCs, taken from a glioma patient treated with radiotherapy, temozolomide or both. This TCR came from a man aged 40-55 years with glioma. Some clones in this sample may be carry-over from other donors' samples. CDR3 amino acids: CASSDRGVSYEQYF. For the CDR3, the DNA is TGTGCCAGCAGCGATCGTGGGGTCTCCTACGAGCAGTACTTC.